The 8 T cell receptor beta chains presented below share a single source sample, sequenced in a study of breast tumors, draining lymph nodes, adjacent tissues. TCRdb reprocessed the multiplex PCR reads with MiXCR, giving one entry per CDR3 protein. Here the sample spans around 190,000 distinct CDR3 sequences, around a third being singletons. The lymph nodes were axillary draining lymph nodes from breast cancer patients. Sequencing was carried out using axillary lymph node tissue. The receptor source for this set is a female donor with breast cancer. Some clones in this sample may be carry-over from other donors' samples.

This clonotype was picked up many times. The V and J genes are TRBV7-2 and TRBJ2-3; 9 bases align to TRBD2. The CDR3 consists of 16 residues. Germline CDR1 reads SGHTA; CDR2 reads FQGNSA. Trimming took 1 base from V and 4 from J; bases not matched to a gene: 6. DNA for the CDR3: TGTGCCAGCAGCTTAGTGGCGGGGGGGCCAGCAGATACGCAGTATTTT. The encoded protein is CASSLVAGGPADTQYF.

This clonotype appeared a few times. This sequence joins TRBV6-2 or TRBV6-3 and TRBJ2-7; D is unresolved. V lost 2 bases, J lost 6 bases, and 8 bases lay in between. Germline V gene lookup returns CDR1 MNHEY and CDR2 SVGEGT. The CDR3 is 12 amino acids. The CDR3 is CASSYIQAEQYF. CDR3 coding DNA: TGTGCCAGCAGTTACATCCAGGCCGAGCAGTACTTC.

This clonotype was seen many times. The chain carries TRBV20-1 and TRBJ2-7; 8 bases map to TRBD1. V trimming: 5 bases; J trimming: 3 bases; junction bases outside the gene matches: 3. The CDR3 runs 12 residues. CDR1 is DFQATT, CDR2 SNEGSKA, per germline (reference sequence). CDR3 in amino acids: CSAAGQGYEQYF. For the CDR3, the DNA is TGCAGTGCTGCAGGACAGGGCTACGAGCAGTACTTC.

A few counts support this clonotype. This chain connects TRBV6-5 to TRBJ2-3; 10 bases are shared with TRBD2. Trimming took 8 bases from V and 0 from J; bases not matched to a gene: 5. Germline CDR1 reads MNHEY; CDR2 reads SVGAGI. This CDR3 comprises 15 residues. As DNA, the CDR3 is TGTGCCAGCGGGCCTAGCGGGGGAAGCACAGATACGCAGTATTTT. Amino acid sequence: CASGPSGGSTDTQYF.

Turning to this clonotype: A much larger clone lies one base from this, so it may be a read error. V and J are TRBV13 and TRBJ2-1, with 7 bases aligning to TRBD2. This CDR3 comprises 15 residues. The germline CDR1 and CDR2 sequences are PRHDT and FYEKMQ (reference sequence). This chain's CDR3 is CASSLGGFSYIEQFF. In nucleotides, the CDR3 is TGTGCCAGCAGCCTCGGGGGGTTCTCCTACATTGAGCAGTTCTTC.

This clonotype was seen ten or more times. The rearrangement links TRBV20-1 to TRBJ1-2; 8 bases are a match to TRBD1. CDR1 DFQATT and CDR2 SNEGSKA come from the germline V gene (reference sequence). There are 14 residues in the CDR3. Trimming at V came to 3 bases and at J to 7 bases, leaving 10 bases not matched to a gene. In nucleotides, the CDR3 is TGCAGTGCTAGCCCGCAGGGGGCGTTCGGTGGCTACACCTTC. Translated, it gives CSASPQGAFGGYTF.

This clonotype was counted ten times or more. This chain joins TRBV30 and TRBJ2-3; TRBD1 or TRBD2 may be the D gene (5 bases each). The CDR3 runs to 15 residues. The V and J ends lost 3 bases and 4 bases respectively, with 17 bases between them. Germline V gives CDR1 GTSNPN, CDR2 SVGIG (reference sequence). The CDR3 region has the DNA TGTGCCTGGAGCCTACGGGACCATCCAGCAGATACGCAGTATTTT. Amino acids: CAWSLRDHPADTQYF.

As concerns this clonotype: This may come from a read error, since a much larger clone is one base off. The conserved phenylalanine or tryptophan is not found at the CDR3 terminus, so this likely reflects a read error. The chain links TRBV4-1 to TRBJ1-6; tentatively, D is TRBD1 (6 bases). Germline V gene lookup returns CDR1 MGHRA and CDR2 YSYEKL. The CDR3 sequence is 18 residues long. The V gene lost 1 base and the J gene lost 5 bases, with 18 bases spanning the gap. The CDR3 is CASSQAVVRGFDNSPLHS. CDR3 sequence (DNA): TGCGCCAGCAGCCAAGCGGTTGTCAGGGGTTTCGATAATTCACCCCTCCACTCT.